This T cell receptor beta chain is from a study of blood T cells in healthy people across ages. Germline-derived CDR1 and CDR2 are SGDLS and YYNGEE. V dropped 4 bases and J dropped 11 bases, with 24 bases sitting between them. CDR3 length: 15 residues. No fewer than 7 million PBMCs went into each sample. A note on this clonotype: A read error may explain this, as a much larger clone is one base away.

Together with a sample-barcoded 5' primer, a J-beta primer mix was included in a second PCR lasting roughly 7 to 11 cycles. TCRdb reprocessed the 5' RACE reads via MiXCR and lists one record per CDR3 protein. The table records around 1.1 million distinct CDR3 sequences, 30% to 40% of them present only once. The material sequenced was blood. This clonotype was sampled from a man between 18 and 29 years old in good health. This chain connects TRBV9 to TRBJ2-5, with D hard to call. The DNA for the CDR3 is TGTGCCAGCAGCCCCCGTCGGGCAGGAAACAATGAGCAGTACTTC. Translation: CASSPRRAGNNEQYF.